The rows below give T cell receptor beta chains drawn from one sample of a study of T cells after yellow fever vaccination. MiXCR, applied by TCRdb to the 5' RACE reads, yields one record per CDR3 protein. The sample includes some 220,000 distinct CDR3 sequences, around 3.1% of them seen just once. The sample consisted of CD4+ T cells sorted from PBMCs, taken 10 days after the yellow fever booster vaccination. The receptors were gathered from a man younger than 35 who received the YFV17D yellow fever vaccine. Both conserved end residues are part of each CDR3. Each record gives: clone size, D gene, J gene, V gene, CDR3 DNA, CDR3 protein. A D gene is named only where the DNA matches it firmly. Clone size, where shown, is once, few, many, or a class for clones that have expanded.

abundance: few
d_gene: TRBD1
j_gene: TRBJ1-2
v_gene: TRBV20-1
CDR3nt: TGCAGTGCTAGCGCCAGGGGGGAGAATGGCTACACCTTC
CDR3aa: CSASARGENGYTF

abundance: few
d_gene: TRBD1
j_gene: TRBJ1-1
v_gene: TRBV9
CDR3nt: TGTGCCAGCAGCGTAGCCGGGCAGGGGGCTGAAGCTTTCTTT
CDR3aa: CASSVAGQGAEAFF

abundance: few
d_gene: TRBD1
j_gene: TRBJ2-3
v_gene: TRBV4-2
CDR3nt: TGTGCCAGCAGCCAAGCCGGGACAGGGATAGATACGCAGTATTTT
CDR3aa: CASSQAGTGIDTQYF

abundance: many
d_gene: .
j_gene: TRBJ1-2
v_gene: TRBV10-3
CDR3nt: TGTGCCATCAGTGAGAGTAGGGCAGGGAACTATGGCTACACCTTC
CDR3aa: CAISESRAGNYGYTF

abundance: many
d_gene: .
j_gene: TRBJ2-1
v_gene: TRBV4-1
CDR3nt: TGCGCCAGCAGCCAAGAAGAGGTCCATCTCGGTGAGCAGTTCTTC
CDR3aa: CASSQEEVHLGEQFF

abundance: many
d_gene: .
j_gene: TRBJ2-5
v_gene: TRBV5-6
CDR3nt: TGTGCCAGCAGCTTGGCCAGAACTGTGGGGGAGCAAGAGACCCAGTACTTC
CDR3aa: CASSLARTVGEQETQYF

abundance: few
d_gene: .
j_gene: TRBJ1-6
v_gene: TRBV11-3
CDR3nt: TGTGCCAGCAGCTTAACAGACCATTCACCCCTCCACTTT
CDR3aa: CASSLTDHSPLHF

abundance: many
d_gene: TRBD1
j_gene: TRBJ2-1
v_gene: TRBV12-3/TRBV12-4
CDR3nt: TGTGCCAGCAGCCGGGACAGGGCCCAGTTCTTC
CDR3aa: CASSRDRAQFF

abundance: many
d_gene: .
j_gene: TRBJ1-1
v_gene: TRBV27
CDR3nt: TGTGCCAGCAACTCCGAGCTCGGCACTGAAGCTTTCTTT
CDR3aa: CASNSELGTEAFF

abundance: .
d_gene: .
j_gene: TRBJ1-1
v_gene: TRBV6-6
CDR3nt: TGTGCCAGCATCTTAGAGGGTATTGAAGCTTTCTTT
CDR3aa: CASILEGIEAFF

abundance: many
d_gene: .
j_gene: TRBJ2-3
v_gene: TRBV7-2
CDR3nt: TGTGCCAGCAGCTTAGAGGAGGGGGTAGCGGAGCCCACAGATACGCAGTATTTT
CDR3aa: CASSLEEGVAEPTDTQYF

abundance: many
d_gene: TRBD2
j_gene: TRBJ2-5
v_gene: TRBV20-1
CDR3nt: TGCAGTGCCGATAGCGGGGGGGCAGTAGAGACCCAGTACTTC
CDR3aa: CSADSGGAVETQYF

abundance: many
d_gene: .
j_gene: TRBJ2-7
v_gene: TRBV2
CDR3nt: TGTGCCAGCAGTGAAAGTGGCGAGCAGTACTTC
CDR3aa: CASSESGEQYF

abundance: many
d_gene: .
j_gene: TRBJ2-3
v_gene: TRBV7-2
CDR3nt: TGTGCCAGCAGCCCTCGGATTAGAAAGTATTTT
CDR3aa: CASSPRIRKYF

abundance: .
d_gene: TRBD1
j_gene: TRBJ1-1
v_gene: TRBV12-3/TRBV12-4
CDR3nt: TGTGCCAGCAGTCCGTACAGGGGTGAAGCTTTCTTT
CDR3aa: CASSPYRGEAFF

abundance: few
d_gene: .
j_gene: TRBJ2-5
v_gene: TRBV7-2
CDR3nt: TGTGCCAGCAGCTCAGACCGGGGATCGGAGACCCAGTACTTC
CDR3aa: CASSSDRGSETQYF

abundance: .
d_gene: .
j_gene: TRBJ1-1
v_gene: TRBV6-6
CDR3nt: TGTGCCAGCAGTTTCTCCCGCGGGGGCGCTGGGAACACTGAAGCTTTCTTT
CDR3aa: CASSFSRGGAGNTEAFF

abundance: .
d_gene: .
j_gene: TRBJ1-6
v_gene: TRBV27
CDR3nt: TGTGCCAGCAAACAGTATAATTCACCCCTCCACTTT
CDR3aa: CASKQYNSPLHF

abundance: .
d_gene: .
j_gene: TRBJ2-1
v_gene: TRBV5-6
CDR3nt: TGTGCCAGCAGCCCCTCCCGGACGGAGGGGACGGAGTTCTTC
CDR3aa: CASSPSRTEGTEFF

abundance: .
d_gene: .
j_gene: TRBJ2-6
v_gene: TRBV7-9
CDR3nt: TGTGCCAGCAGCTTCGCACCTGAGGCCAACGTCCTGACTTTC
CDR3aa: CASSFAPEANVLTF

abundance: few
d_gene: .
j_gene: TRBJ1-1
v_gene: TRBV6-5
CDR3nt: TGTGCCAGCAGTTACTCACGCCCCCAGAGCCTTGAAGCTTTCTTT
CDR3aa: CASSYSRPQSLEAFF

abundance: few
d_gene: .
j_gene: TRBJ1-2
v_gene: TRBV5-1
CDR3nt: TGCGCCAGCAGCCACGGGCAGGGTGATGGCTACACCTTC
CDR3aa: CASSHGQGDGYTF

abundance: few
d_gene: TRBD1
j_gene: TRBJ1-6
v_gene: TRBV5-1
CDR3nt: TGCGCCAGCAGAACCGGGACAGGGGGTTCACCCCTCCACTTT
CDR3aa: CASRTGTGGSPLHF

abundance: many
d_gene: .
j_gene: TRBJ2-7
v_gene: TRBV6-5
CDR3nt: TGTGCCAGCAGTTACTCGAGGGCGGCGGGGAGGTACGAGCAGTACTTC
CDR3aa: CASSYSRAAGRYEQYF

abundance: .
d_gene: .
j_gene: TRBJ1-1
v_gene: TRBV29-1
CDR3nt: TGCAGCATCCGGGGGAGAATGAACACTGAAGCTTTCTTT
CDR3aa: CSIRGRMNTEAFF

abundance: many
d_gene: .
j_gene: TRBJ2-4
v_gene: TRBV5-4
CDR3nt: TGTGCCAGTAAGACAGGAGGCTCGGCCAAAAACATTCAGTACTTC
CDR3aa: CASKTGGSAKNIQYF

abundance: many
d_gene: .
j_gene: TRBJ1-1
v_gene: TRBV6-5
CDR3nt: TGTGCCAGCCTTACGTCGTCGGGCATGAACACTGAAGCTTTCTTT
CDR3aa: CASLTSSGMNTEAFF

abundance: many
d_gene: TRBD2
j_gene: TRBJ2-1
v_gene: TRBV4-1
CDR3nt: TGCGCCAGCAGGAAAGCGGGGGGGCAAGACAATGAGCAGTTCTTC
CDR3aa: CASRKAGGQDNEQFF

abundance: few
d_gene: .
j_gene: TRBJ1-5
v_gene: TRBV27
CDR3nt: TGTGCCAGCAGTCGATGGGGTCAGCCCCAGCATTTT
CDR3aa: CASSRWGQPQHF

abundance: .
d_gene: TRBD1
j_gene: TRBJ1-5
v_gene: TRBV7-2
CDR3nt: TGTGCCAGCAGCTTAGTGGCTATGGACAGGGATTGGCCCCAGCATTTT
CDR3aa: CASSLVAMDRDWPQHF

abundance: few
d_gene: TRBD1
j_gene: TRBJ2-5
v_gene: TRBV20-1
CDR3nt: TGCAGTGCTAAAACCTCGGGACAGGGGAAAGAGACCCAGTACTTC
CDR3aa: CSAKTSGQGKETQYF

abundance: many
d_gene: .
j_gene: TRBJ2-5
v_gene: TRBV7-2
CDR3nt: TGTGCCAGCAGCTTATTCGGGGGAAAAGAGACCCAGTACTTC
CDR3aa: CASSLFGGKETQYF

abundance: many
d_gene: .
j_gene: TRBJ2-3
v_gene: TRBV11-2
CDR3nt: TGTGCCAGCAGCTTAGACAGGTGGACAGATACGCAGTATTTT
CDR3aa: CASSLDRWTDTQYF

abundance: few
d_gene: .
j_gene: TRBJ2-3
v_gene: TRBV7-9
CDR3nt: TGTGCCAGCAGCTTTCGCAGAGTCACAGATACGCAGTATTTT
CDR3aa: CASSFRRVTDTQYF

abundance: many
d_gene: TRBD1
j_gene: TRBJ2-7
v_gene: TRBV5-1
CDR3nt: TGCGCCAGCAGCACGGCCCCCGGGACAGGAATTTACGAGCAGTACTTC
CDR3aa: CASSTAPGTGIYEQYF

abundance: many
d_gene: TRBD1
j_gene: TRBJ2-1
v_gene: TRBV5-1
CDR3nt: TGCGCCAGCAGCTTGGACTTCACAGGGGAGAATGAGCAGTTCTTC
CDR3aa: CASSLDFTGENEQFF

abundance: many
d_gene: .
j_gene: TRBJ2-3
v_gene: TRBV11-2
CDR3nt: TGTGCCAGCAGCTTAGGCGGGGCCCGCACAGATACGCAGTATTTT
CDR3aa: CASSLGGARTDTQYF

abundance: .
d_gene: TRBD1
j_gene: TRBJ2-2
v_gene: TRBV7-6
CDR3nt: TGTGCCAGCAGCCCGGGACAGGGGGACGTCACCGGGGAGCTGTTTTTT
CDR3aa: CASSPGQGDVTGELFF

abundance: few
d_gene: .
j_gene: TRBJ1-2
v_gene: TRBV12-3/TRBV12-4
CDR3nt: TGTGCCAGCAGGCGCGATACAGGGTATAACTATGGCTACACCTTC
CDR3aa: CASRRDTGYNYGYTF

abundance: few
d_gene: .
j_gene: TRBJ2-3
v_gene: TRBV29-1
CDR3nt: TGCAGCGTGCCAGCCTTGACAACAGATACGCAGTATTTT
CDR3aa: CSVPALTTDTQYF

abundance: many
d_gene: TRBD1
j_gene: TRBJ2-5
v_gene: TRBV12-3/TRBV12-4
CDR3nt: TGTGCCAGCAACAGACAGGGGAGCGAAGAGACCCAGTACTTC
CDR3aa: CASNRQGSEETQYF

abundance: .
d_gene: .
j_gene: TRBJ2-3
v_gene: TRBV4-3
CDR3nt: TGCGCCAGCAGCCAAGAAACCGGGGATACGCAGTATTTT
CDR3aa: CASSQETGDTQYF

abundance: .
d_gene: TRBD1
j_gene: TRBJ2-5
v_gene: TRBV5-4
CDR3nt: TGTGCCAGCAGCTTGAAGGGGGCGAGGGAGACCCAGTACTTC
CDR3aa: CASSLKGARETQYF

abundance: many
d_gene: .
j_gene: TRBJ2-5
v_gene: TRBV7-9
CDR3nt: TGTGCCAGCAGCCCTGGGGGGCTACTCCAAGAGACCCAGTACTTC
CDR3aa: CASSPGGLLQETQYF

abundance: many
d_gene: .
j_gene: TRBJ1-5
v_gene: TRBV7-2
CDR3nt: TGTGCCAGCAGCGGGGAGTGGGACACCAATCAGCCCCAGCATTTT
CDR3aa: CASSGEWDTNQPQHF

abundance: few
d_gene: .
j_gene: TRBJ2-3
v_gene: TRBV18
CDR3nt: TGTGCCAGCTCACCCGGTAACAGGATAGGAGATACGCAGTATTTT
CDR3aa: CASSPGNRIGDTQYF

abundance: many
d_gene: .
j_gene: TRBJ2-7
v_gene: TRBV7-9
CDR3nt: TGTGCCAGCAGCTTAACAGACGGGTCCTACGAGCAGTACTTC
CDR3aa: CASSLTDGSYEQYF

abundance: .
d_gene: .
j_gene: TRBJ1-1
v_gene: TRBV12-3/TRBV12-4
CDR3nt: TGTGCCAGCACCCCCGGATGGGGGAACACTGAAGCTTTCTTT
CDR3aa: CASTPGWGNTEAFF

abundance: .
d_gene: TRBD1
j_gene: TRBJ2-1
v_gene: TRBV5-6
CDR3nt: TGTGCCAGCAGCTCCCACGCAAGGACAGGGACGTTGGGGGGTTACAATGAGCAGTTCTTC
CDR3aa: CASSSHARTGTLGGYNEQFF

abundance: .
d_gene: TRBD1
j_gene: TRBJ1-1
v_gene: TRBV7-3
CDR3nt: TGTGCCAGCAGCGCGGTGACAGGGCAAGCTTTCTTT
CDR3aa: CASSAVTGQAFF

abundance: few
d_gene: .
j_gene: TRBJ2-3
v_gene: TRBV7-9
CDR3nt: TGTGCCAGCAGCCCACTTTATACTAGGGGACTCAACAGAGATACGCAGTATTTT
CDR3aa: CASSPLYTRGLNRDTQYF

abundance: many
d_gene: .
j_gene: TRBJ2-3
v_gene: TRBV20-1
CDR3nt: TGCAGTGCGAGACTCACAGATACGCAGTATTTT
CDR3aa: CSARLTDTQYF

abundance: few
d_gene: .
j_gene: TRBJ2-2
v_gene: TRBV5-1
CDR3nt: TGCGCCAGCAGCGTGACAGGCCACACCGGGGAGCTGTTTTTT
CDR3aa: CASSVTGHTGELFF

abundance: many
d_gene: TRBD1
j_gene: TRBJ1-2
v_gene: TRBV20-1
CDR3nt: TGCAGTGCTAGAGAAGGGACAGGGCTACATGGCTACACCTTC
CDR3aa: CSAREGTGLHGYTF